These T cell receptor beta chains were read from a single sample in a study of control samples from healthy donors and cancer patients. TCRdb keeps only in-frame clones here, not all; method: immunoSEQ multiplex PCR. Seen here are 130,000 or so clones, around 94% observed once, and the top ten hold less than 15%. The sequencing input was blood. These TCRs come from a man aged 40-49 years in good health. The CDR3 runs from the conserved cysteine through the conserved F or W. The D gene is left open where the match is weak. Clone size, where shown, is once, few, many, or a class for clones that have expanded.

>TRBV5-1|TRBJ2-1|-|TRBD2
CASSLAGTSVLRYNEQFF
TGCGCCAGCAGCTTGGCAGGGACTAGCGTATTGAGGTACAATGAGCAGTTCTTC
>TRBV4-1|TRBJ2-2|-|TRBD2
CASRRLAGSNTGELFF
TGCGCCAGCAGACGACTAGCGGGTTCGAACACCGGGGAGCTGTTTTTT
>TRBV5-6|TRBJ1-1|-|-
CASSWPTGRTEAFF
TGTGCCAGCAGCTGGCCTACAGGGCGCACTGAAGCTTTCTTT
>TRBV19|TRBJ2-1|-|-
CASSPFIPGTSLSYNEQFF
TGTGCCAGTAGTCCGTTTATCCCCGGGACTTCCCTCTCCTACAATGAGCAGTTCTTC
>TRBV10-3|TRBJ1-4|once|-
CAISESARGRNEKLFF
TGTGCCATCAGTGAGTCCGCCAGGGGAAGAAATGAAAAACTGTTTTTT
>TRBV5-6|TRBJ2-7|-|TRBD1
CASSFSGGWAYEQYF
TGTGCCAGCAGCTTCTCAGGGGGCTGGGCCTACGAGCAGTACTTC
>TRBV10-3|TRBJ1-5|-|TRBD1
CAISDRDSNQPQHF
TGTGCCATCAGCGACAGGGATAGCAATCAGCCCCAGCATTTT
>TRBV5-1|TRBJ1-3|-|-
CASSQRGTPGNTIYF
TGCGCCAGCAGCCAGCGGGGGACACCTGGAAACACCATATATTTT
>TRBV5-5|TRBJ2-2|-|-
CASSLGRVTGELFF
TGTGCCAGCAGCTTGGGGCGGGTGACCGGGGAGCTGTTTTTT
>TRBV4-1|TRBJ1-1|-|TRBD1
CASSPTGQNTEAFF
TGCGCCAGCAGCCCGACAGGGCAGAACACTGAAGCTTTCTTT